This T cell receptor beta chain appears in the sequencing data of a study of blood T cell repertoires in COVID-19. Study-wide context: The cDNA or gDNA used as material had been derived from T cells, B-cell-depleted T cells, or PBMCs.

In the original analysis: Reference gene primer amplification gave nucleated cell count estimates. Clones were read by immunoSEQ multiplex PCR, and TCRdb kept only the in-frame ones, dropping some. The D gene and trimming were derived from the DNA, and the V and J assignments and clone size from that table. The data show about 220,000 clones, roughly 84% seen once. Sequencing was carried out using peripheral blood. This TCR came from a woman older than 75 with acute or convalescent COVID-19.

CDR3 sequence (DNA): TGTGCCAGCTCACCAAGTTCCGGGACAGGGACCTTCGAGCAGTACTTC. Its protein is CASSPSSGTGTFEQYF. The chain is built from TRBV18 and TRBJ2-7, with 9 bases aligning to TRBD1. The CDR3 is 16 amino acids. V dropped 2 bases and J dropped 6; count of bases not matched to a gene: 11. Looked up from germline, CDR1 is KGHSH and CDR2 is LQKENI. Complete variable domain (other parts from reference TRBV18 and TRBJ2-7): NAGVMQNPRHLVRRRGQEARLRCSPMKGHSHVYWYRQLPEEGLKFMVYLQKENIIDESGMPKERFSAEFPKEGPSILRIQQVVRGDSAAYFCASSPSSGTGTFEQYFGPGTRLTVT.